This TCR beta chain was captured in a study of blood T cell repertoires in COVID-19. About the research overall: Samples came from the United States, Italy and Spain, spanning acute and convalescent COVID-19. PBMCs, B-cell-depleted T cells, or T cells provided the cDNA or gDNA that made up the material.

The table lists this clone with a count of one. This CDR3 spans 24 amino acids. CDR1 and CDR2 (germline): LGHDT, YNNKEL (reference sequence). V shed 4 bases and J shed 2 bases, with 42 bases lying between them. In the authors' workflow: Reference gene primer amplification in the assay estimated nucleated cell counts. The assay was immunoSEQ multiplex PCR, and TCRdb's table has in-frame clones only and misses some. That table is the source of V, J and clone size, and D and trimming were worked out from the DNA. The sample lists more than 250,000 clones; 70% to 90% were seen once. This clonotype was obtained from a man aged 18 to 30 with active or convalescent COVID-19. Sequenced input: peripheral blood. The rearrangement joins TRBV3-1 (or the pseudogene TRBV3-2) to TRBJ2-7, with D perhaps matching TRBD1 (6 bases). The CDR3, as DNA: TGTGCCAGCAGCCGCCCAATGTGGGGGCGAGGGGTCGGCTCGGTAGGCAGAGCTCCCTACGAGCAGTACTTC. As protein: CASSRPMWGRGVGSVGRAPYEQYF.